Sequencing of this T cell receptor beta chain was carried out in a study of blood T cell repertoires in COVID-19. Study background: Acute-phase and convalescent COVID-19 samples originated in the United States, Italy and Spain.

Per the authors' pipeline: Amplification of reference gene primers provided the estimated nucleated cell counts. Libraries were prepared by immunoSEQ multiplex PCR; TCRdb keeps only in-frame clonotypes and omits some of them. From that table come the V and J calls and clone size; the DNA was used to work out D and trimming. The sample has about 410,000 clones, roughly 89% seen once. Germline V lookup: CDR1 SGHTA, CDR2 FQGNSA. Trimming shortened V by 2 bases and J by 0 bases, and 11 bases separated the two germline ends. This CDR3 spans 16 amino acids. Participants reported their clinical history, and cohort assignment relied on those reports.

The TCR comes from a young woman who had recovered from COVID-19. The chain has TRBV7-2 and TRBJ1-5; a weak D match, TRBD1 (6 bases). Material for sequencing was PBMCs or T cells enriched from blood (not recorded which). The CDR3, as DNA: TGTGCCAGCAGCTTACACAGGGTCGGTAGCAATCAGCCCCAGCATTTT. As protein: CASSLHRVGSNQPQHF.